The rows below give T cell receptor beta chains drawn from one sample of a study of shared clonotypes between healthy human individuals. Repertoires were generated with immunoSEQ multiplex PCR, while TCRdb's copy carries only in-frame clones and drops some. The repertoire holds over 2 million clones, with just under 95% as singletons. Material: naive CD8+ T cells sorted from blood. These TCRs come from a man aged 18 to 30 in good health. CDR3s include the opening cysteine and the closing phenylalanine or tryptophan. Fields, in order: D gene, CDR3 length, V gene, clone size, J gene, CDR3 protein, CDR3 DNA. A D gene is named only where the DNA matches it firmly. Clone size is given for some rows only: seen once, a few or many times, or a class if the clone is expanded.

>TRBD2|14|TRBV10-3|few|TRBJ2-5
CAISGSGGQETQYF
TGTGCCATCAGTGGAAGCGGGGGACAAGAGACCCAGTACTTC
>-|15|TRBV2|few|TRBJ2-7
CASSEGAASTYEQYF
TGTGCCAGCAGTGAAGGGGCGGCGTCGACCTACGAGCAGTACTTC
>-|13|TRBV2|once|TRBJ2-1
CASQTYVGNEQFF
TGTGCCAGCCAAACTTATGTGGGTAATGAGCAGTTCTTC
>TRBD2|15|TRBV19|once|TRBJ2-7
CASSMTSGDSYEQYF
TGTGCCAGTAGTATGACTAGCGGGGACTCCTACGAGCAGTACTTC
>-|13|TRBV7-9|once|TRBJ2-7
CASSLGGGYEQYF
TGTGCCAGCAGCTTAGGGGGCGGGTACGAGCAGTACTTC
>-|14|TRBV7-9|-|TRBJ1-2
CASSSDNQGYGYTF
TGTGCCAGCAGCTCCGACAACCAGGGGTATGGCTACACCTTC
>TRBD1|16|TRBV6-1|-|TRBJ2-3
CASSDGLGQTTDTQYF
TGTGCCAGCAGTGACGGGTTGGGACAGACCACAGATACGCAGTATTTT
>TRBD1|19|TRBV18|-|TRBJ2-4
CASSDPIGTGPSLGNIQYF
TGTGCCAGCTCAGATCCGATTGGGACAGGGCCCTCATTGGGAAACATTCAGTACTTC
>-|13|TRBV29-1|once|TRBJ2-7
CSAERDIFYEQYF
TGCAGCGCTGAACGGGACATCTTCTACGAGCAGTACTTC
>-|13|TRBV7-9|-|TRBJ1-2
CASEPVSVYGYTF
TGTGCCAGCGAACCAGTTAGTGTATATGGCTACACCTTC
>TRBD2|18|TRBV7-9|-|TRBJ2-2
CASSLGLAGYEGTGELFF
TGTGCCAGCAGCTTAGGCCTAGCGGGATACGAGGGAACCGGGGAGCTGTTTTTT
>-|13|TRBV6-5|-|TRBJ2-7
CASSYFSSYEQYF
TGTGCCAGCAGTTACTTTTCCTCCTACGAGCAGTACTTC
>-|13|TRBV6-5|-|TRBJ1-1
CASSYGVGTEAFF
TGTGCCAGCAGTTACGGGGTGGGAACTGAAGCTTTCTTT
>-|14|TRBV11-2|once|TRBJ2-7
CASSLVAWAYEQYF
TGTGCCAGCAGCTTAGTCGCTTGGGCCTACGAGCAGTACTTC
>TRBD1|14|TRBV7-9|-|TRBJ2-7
CASSPGDSRYEQYF
TGTGCCAGCAGCCCAGGGGACAGCCGTTACGAGCAGTACTTC
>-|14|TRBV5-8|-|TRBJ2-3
CASHRDLNTDTQYF
TGTGCCAGCCACAGGGATTTGAACACAGATACGCAGTATTTT
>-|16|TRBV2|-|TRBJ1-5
CASRKGHGEWNQPQHF
TGTGCCAGCAGGAAGGGGCACGGGGAGTGGAATCAGCCCCAGCATTTT
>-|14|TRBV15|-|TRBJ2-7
CATSRDQGDYEQYF
TGTGCCACCAGCAGAGATCAGGGCGACTACGAGCAGTACTTC
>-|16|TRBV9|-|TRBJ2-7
CASSGPFGVESYEQYF
TGTGCCAGCAGCGGGCCGTTTGGGGTAGAGTCCTACGAGCAGTACTTC
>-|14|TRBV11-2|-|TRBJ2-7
CASSFSGQRYEQYF
TGTGCCAGCAGCTTCTCCGGACAGCGCTACGAGCAGTACTTC
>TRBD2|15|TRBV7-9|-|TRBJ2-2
CAIPSGRRGSGELFF
TGTGCCATCCCCTCCGGGAGGAGAGGGTCCGGGGAGCTGTTTTTT
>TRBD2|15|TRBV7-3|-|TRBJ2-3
CASSFLGTRQDTQYF
TGTGCCAGCAGCTTTCTTGGGACTAGGCAAGATACGCAGTATTTT
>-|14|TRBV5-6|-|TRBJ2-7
CASSLGGSAYEQYF
TGTGCCAGCAGCTTGGGGGGTAGTGCCTACGAGCAGTACTTC
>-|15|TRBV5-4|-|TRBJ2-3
CASSLTGSAADTQYF
TGTGCCAGCAGCTTGACTGGGTCAGCAGCAGATACGCAGTATTTT
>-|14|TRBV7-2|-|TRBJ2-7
CASSLGGRTYEQYF
TGTGCCAGCAGCTTAGGGGGCAGAACCTACGAGCAGTACTTC
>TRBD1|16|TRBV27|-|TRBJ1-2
CASSPSGQGLGYGYTF
TGTGCCAGCAGTCCGTCGGGACAGGGGCTGGGCTATGGCTACACCTTC
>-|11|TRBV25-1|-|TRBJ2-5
CASSVGGTQYF
TGTGCCAGCAGTGTGGGGGGGACCCAGTACTTC
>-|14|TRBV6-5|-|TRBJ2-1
CASSAGAGGYEQFF
TGTGCCAGCAGCGCGGGGGCCGGGGGGTATGAGCAGTTCTTC
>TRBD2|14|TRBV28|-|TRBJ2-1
CASTLAGGNNEQFF
TGTGCCAGCACTTTAGCGGGGGGAAACAATGAGCAGTTCTTC
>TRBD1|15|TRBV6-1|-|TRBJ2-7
CASSEDQGQSYEQYF
TGTGCCAGCAGTGAAGACCAGGGACAGAGTTACGAGCAGTACTTC
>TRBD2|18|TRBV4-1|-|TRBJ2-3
CASSQLTVLAGWADTQYF
TGCGCCAGCAGCCAACTTACAGTGCTAGCGGGATGGGCAGATACGCAGTATTTT
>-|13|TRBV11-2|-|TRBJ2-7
CASSLIEVYEQYF
TGTGCCAGCAGCTTAATTGAGGTGTACGAGCAGTACTTC
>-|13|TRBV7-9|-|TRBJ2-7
CASSRDNTYEQYF
TGTGCCAGCAGCCGGGACAACACCTACGAGCAGTACTTC
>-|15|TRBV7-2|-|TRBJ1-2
CASSPLDRLIYGYTF
TGTGCCAGCAGCCCCTTGGACAGATTAATCTATGGCTACACCTTC
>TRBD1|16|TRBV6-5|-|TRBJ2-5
CASSYSTGTYQETQYF
TGTGCCAGCAGTTACTCGACAGGGACATACCAAGAGACCCAGTACTTC
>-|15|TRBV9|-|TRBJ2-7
CASSPRTAGTYEQYF
TGTGCCAGCAGCCCACGGACAGCAGGAACCTACGAGCAGTACTTC